This TCR beta chain was sequenced during a study of blood T cell repertoires in COVID-19. The CDR3 extends over 13 amino acids. Sequencing was performed with immunoSEQ multiplex PCR; in TCRdb, only in-frame clones are kept and a portion is missing. The sample carries 75,000 to 100,000 clones, roughly 88% recorded once. The receptor's source is a man between 65 and 80 years old with acute or convalescent COVID-19. Sequencing used peripheral blood. V usage is TRBV21-1 and J usage is TRBJ1-5; TRBD1, the table's D call, lacks a check against the DNA. TRBV21-1 is described as a pseudogene. CDR3 nucleotides: TGTGCCAGCAGCAGGACAGGCAATCAGCCCCAGCATTTT. Translated, it gives CASSRTGNQPQHF.